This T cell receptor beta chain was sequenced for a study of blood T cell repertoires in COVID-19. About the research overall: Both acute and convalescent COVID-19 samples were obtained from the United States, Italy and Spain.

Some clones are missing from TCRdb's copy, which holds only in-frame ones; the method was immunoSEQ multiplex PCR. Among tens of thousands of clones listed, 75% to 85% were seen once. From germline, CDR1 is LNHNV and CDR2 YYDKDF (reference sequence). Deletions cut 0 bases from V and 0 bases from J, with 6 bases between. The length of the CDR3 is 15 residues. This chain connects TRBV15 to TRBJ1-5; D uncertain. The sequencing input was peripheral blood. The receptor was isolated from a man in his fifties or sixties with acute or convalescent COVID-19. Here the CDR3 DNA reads TGTGCCACCAGCAGAGACAGAAATAGCAATCAGCCCCAGCATTTT. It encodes CATSRDRNSNQPQHF.